A single sample gave rise to the 23 T cell receptor beta chains below, sequenced in a study of radiotherapy plus CTLA-4 blockade in lung cancer. Sequenced by immunoSEQ multiplex PCR; TCRdb stores in-frame clones only, minus some. The sample consists of roughly 50,000 clones, around 76% of them appearing once. Sequencing used peripheral blood, obtained from a patient treated with radiotherapy plus ipilimumab. These receptors originate from a human donor with non-small cell lung cancer who had stable disease on radiotherapy plus ipilimumab.

The rearrangement links TRBV5-4 to TRBJ2-7, with 13 bases aligning to TRBD2. J lost 0 bases, V lost 3 bases, and 6 bases had no gene match. Germline lookup yields CDR1 SGHNT and CDR2 YYREEE (reference sequence). This CDR3 spans 17 amino acids. The CDR3 nucleotides are TGTGCCAGCAGCTCGGGACTAGCGGGGCCCTACTCCTACGAGCAGTACGTC. As protein: CASSSGLAGPYSYEQYV.

The chain has TRBV4-2 and TRBJ2-1; 8 nucleotides line up with TRBD1. With 0 bases clipped from V and 8 bases from J, the junction kept 6 bases outside the gene matches. Germline values: CDR1 LGHNA, CDR2 YNFKEQ. This CDR3 is 15 amino acids long. The CDR3 bases are TGTGCCAGCAGCCAAGAAGGGCAGGGGGCGGATGAGCAGTTCTTC. It encodes CASSQEGQGADEQFF.

This clone was counted once. This chain links TRBV18 with TRBJ1-2; TRBD1 aligns across 11 bases. The CDR3 is 14 amino acids. Germline V gene data show CDR1 as KGHSH and CDR2 as LQKENI. V shed 4 bases and J 8 bases; nucleotides not matched to a gene: 6. In DNA form, the CDR3 reads TGTGCCAGCTCACTGAGGACAGGGGGCCAGGGCTACACCTTC. This encodes CASSLRTGGQGYTF.

The CDR3 sequence: CSVEVGNGNQPQHF. DNA for the CDR3: TGCAGCGTTGAGGTCGGAAATGGCAATCAGCCCCAGCATTTT. The rearrangement uses TRBV29-1 and TRBJ1-5; D gene unclear. Germline loops: CDR1 SQVTM, CDR2 ANQGSEA. The CDR3 is 14 amino acids. V was clipped by 3 bases and J by 2 bases, with 11 bases between them.

This chain links TRBV27 with TRBJ2-2; 12 bases map to TRBD2. V shed 0 bases, J shed 6 bases, and the junction held 8 bases outside the gene matches. Germline assignment: CDR1 MNHEY and CDR2 SMNVEV (reference sequence). CDR3 length equals 18 residues. CDR3: CASSLSGLAGGYAGELFF. The DNA for the CDR3 is TGTGCCAGCAGTTTATCGGGCCTAGCGGGGGGGTACGCCGGGGAGCTGTTTTTT.

The chain uses TRBV5-1 and TRBJ2-1, with D perhaps TRBD1 or TRBD2 (5 bases each). Germline V CDR1 and CDR2: SGHRS, YFSETQ. Trimming removed 4 bases at V and 10 bases at J, with 18 bases between. There are 14 residues in the CDR3. CDR3 sequence reads: CASSPGTTKGEQFF. CDR3 nucleotides: TGCGCCAGCAGCCCGGGGACCACCAAGGGGGAGCAGTTCTTC.

This rearrangement joins TRBV11-2 to TRBJ2-2; TRBD1 matches 7 bases. The trim removed 5 bases at V and 4 bases at J, leaving 4 bases unmatched. This CDR3 comprises 14 residues. Looked up from germline, CDR1 is SGHAT and CDR2 is FQNNGV. Here the CDR3 reads CASSTDRPTGELFF. CDR3 nucleotides: TGTGCCAGCAGCACGGACAGGCCCACCGGGGAGCTGTTTTTT.

V usage is TRBV29-1 and J usage is TRBJ1-2; maybe TRBD1 (6 bases). Looked up from germline, CDR1 is SQVTM and CDR2 is ANQGSEA. V was trimmed by 4 bases and J by 7 bases, leaving 7 bases between them. The CDR3 totals 10 residues. CDR3 sequence (DNA): TGCAGCGTTGGAGGGGGTGGCTACACCTTC. This encodes CSVGGGGYTF.

The DNA of the CDR3 is TGTGCCAGCAGTGGTGTGGGGGCTGAAGCTTTCTTT. Encoded protein: CASSGVGAEAFF. V and J are TRBV5-6 and TRBJ1-1, with D maybe TRBD1 (5 bases). With 5 bases removed from V and 6 bases from J, the gap between germline ends came to 11 bases. CDR1 and CDR2 (germline): SGHDT, YYEEEE. There are 12 residues in the CDR3.

The chain recombines TRBV5-6 with TRBJ1-5; TRBD1 matches at 9 bases. Per the germline V gene, CDR1 is SGHDT and CDR2 is YYEEEE. The CDR3 loop spans 16 amino acids. V lost 9 bases to trimming and J lost 3 bases; unmatched junction nucleotides: 13. CDR3 nucleotides: TGTGCCAACCTACAGGGGGCCAACATAGACAATCAGCCCCAGCATTTT. Translated: CANLQGANIDNQPQHF.

The J gene is TRBJ2-7, the V gene TRBV29-1, with 11 nucleotides matching TRBD1. The ends lost 6 bases at V and 3 bases at J; junction bases unmatched: 7. CDR3 length equals 14 residues. Germline loops: CDR1 SQVTM, CDR2 ANQGSEA. The CDR3 loop is CSVTGTGGVYEQYF. The DNA for the CDR3 is TGCAGCGTCACCGGGACAGGGGGTGTCTACGAGCAGTACTTC.

V and J are TRBV28 and TRBJ1-5; the match to TRBD1 covers 7 bases. Germline CDR1 is MDHEN and CDR2 is SYDVKM. V dropped 6 bases and J dropped 7; count of bases not matched to a gene: 12. The CDR3 is 15 amino acids. The chain's CDR3 is CASSLRDSGIQPQHF. The CDR3, as DNA: TGTGCCAGCAGCCTGAGGGACAGTGGTATACAGCCCCAGCATTTT.

For this clone: This may stem from a read error, because a much larger clone lies one nucleotide away. This rearrangement joins TRBV13 to TRBJ1-2, with TRBD1 matching over 11 bases. The CDR3 totals 15 residues. The germline gives CDR1 PRHDT, CDR2 FYEKMQ (reference sequence). The CDR3 region has the DNA TGTCCCCGCAGCTCGGGACAGGGGGGGGGCTATGGCTACACCTTC. Translating it yields CPRSSGQGGGYGYTF.

This chain links TRBV5-1 with TRBJ2-3; 8 nucleotides agree with TRBD1. The germline gives CDR1 SGHRS, CDR2 YFSETQ. V shed 2 bases, J shed 6 bases, and the junction held 8 bases outside the gene matches. This CDR3 has 15 amino acids. Here the CDR3 reads CASSLMTGADDTQYF. CDR3 nucleotide sequence: TGCGCCAGCAGCTTAATGACAGGGGCCGATGATACGCAGTATTTT. Filled out from reference TRBV5-1 and TRBJ2-3, the complete variable domain reads KAGVTQTPRYLIKTRGQQVTLSCSPISGHRSVSWYQQTPGQGLQFLFEYFSETQRNKGNFPGRFSGRQFSNSRSEMNVSTLELGDSALYLCASSLMTGADDTQYFGPGTRLTVL.

The chain has TRBV18 and TRBJ1-2; TRBD1 matches at 9 bases. V trimming: 0 bases; J trimming: 6 bases; junction bases outside the gene matches: 11. In germline, CDR1 is KGHSH, CDR2 LQKENI. The CDR3 runs 17 residues. CDR3 coding DNA: TGTGCCAGCTCACCACCGGGACAGGGCTTTTTGCATAATGGCTACACCTTC. Its translation: CASSPPGQGFLHNGYTF.

This sequence joins TRBV28 and TRBJ1-2; D gene ambiguous. The CDR3 has 15 residues. Germline V gene sequence: CDR1 MDHEN, CDR2 SYDVKM. The V end was cut by 6 bases, the J end by 4 bases, with 18 bases between. CDR3 protein: CASSPAPLGSYGYTF. CDR3 coding DNA: TGTGCCAGCAGCCCTGCCCCCCTCGGTTCCTATGGCTACACCTTC.

J is TRBJ2-7 and V is TRBV7-2, with D perhaps TRBD2 (6 bases). V lost 0 bases, J lost 2 bases, and 11 bases lay in between. The CDR3 consists of 15 residues. CDR1 is SGHTA and CDR2 is FQGNSA in the germline V gene. The CDR3 is CASSLAQGLTYEQYF. CDR3 bases: TGTGCCAGCAGCTTAGCGCAGGGACTTACCTACGAGCAGTACTTC.

This sequence joins TRBV27 and TRBJ1-1; D call uncertain. The CDR3 totals 13 residues. Germline CDR1 is MNHEY and CDR2 is SMNVEV (reference sequence). The germline V and J ends were trimmed by 1 base and 5 bases, with 8 bases remaining between them. CDR3 amino acids: CASSLLGRTEAFF. Written as DNA, the CDR3 is TGTGCCAGCAGTTTATTAGGGAGAACTGAAGCTTTCTTT.

This clone was counted once. The V call is TRBV15, the J call TRBJ2-7, with 8 positions matching TRBD1. V lost 7 bases, J lost 5 bases, and 10 bases stayed unmatched. The CDR3 is made up of 14 amino acids. Germline V gene lookup returns CDR1 LNHNV and CDR2 YYDKDF (reference sequence). The CDR3 loop reads CATTAGTGFDEQYF. The CDR3 DNA is TGTGCCACCACCGCCGGGACAGGATTTGACGAGCAGTACTTC.

The chain carries TRBV19 and TRBJ2-5, with TRBD1 identical over 11 bases. Germline CDR1 is LNHDA and CDR2 is SQIVND (reference sequence). This CDR3 comprises 15 residues. J gave up 4 bases and V 3 bases, and 4 bases lay outside the gene matches. The CDR3 protein is CASSIGTGGSETQYF. As DNA, the CDR3 is TGTGCCAGTAGTATTGGGACAGGGGGGTCAGAGACCCAGTACTTC.

The genes are TRBV30 and TRBJ1-1; possibly TRBD1 for D (6 bases). The CDR3 has 13 amino acids. Trimming stripped 2 bases from V and 1 base from J, with 8 bases between. Germline V CDR1 and CDR2: GTSNPN, SVGIG (reference sequence). CDR3 loop: CAWSLQGNTEAFF. The CDR3 nucleotides read TGTGCCTGGAGTCTACAGGGGAACACTGAAGCTTTCTTT.

This clone was detected only once. The chain combines TRBV6-4 with TRBJ2-3; D unresolved. Germline values: CDR1 MRHNA, CDR2 SNTAGT. The CDR3 loop spans 13 amino acids. Deletions cut 2 bases from V and 0 bases from J, with 3 bases between. In DNA form, the CDR3 reads TGTGCCAGCAGTGACCAGAGCACAGATACGCAGTATTTT. It encodes CASSDQSTDTQYF.

The chain has TRBV13 and TRBJ1-5; the D is unclear. Germline CDR1 PRHDT, CDR2 FYEKMQ (reference sequence). This CDR3 spans 15 amino acids. V lost 3 bases to trimming and J lost 6 bases, with 15 bases between them. The DNA for the CDR3 is TGTGCCAGCAGCTTGGGCAGGACGGGAGCTCAGCCCCAGCATTTT. This gives the protein CASSLGRTGAQPQHF. Supplemented by reference TRBV13 and TRBJ1-5, the full variable domain reads AAGVIQSPRHLIKEKRETATLKCYPIPRHDTVYWYQQGPGQDPQFLISFYEKMQSDKGSIPDRFSAQQFSDYHSELNMSSLELGDSALYFCASSLGRTGAQPQHFGDGTRLSIL.